This T cell receptor beta chain stems from a study of CD8+CD57+ T cells in acquired aplastic anemia. Profiling of TCR beta VDJ combinations and CDR3 sequences used genomic DNA as template. TCRdb used MiXCR to reprocess the reads, holding one entry per CDR3 protein. Among around 500,000 distinct CDR3 sequences listed, less than 35% were seen once. The V gene's germline CDR1 is SGHTA and CDR2 FQGNSA. This CDR3 is 13 amino acids long. Trimming cost V 5 bases and J 4 bases, with 11 bases left between them. Sequencing was done on patients that had shown CD8+CD57+ cell expansion by flow cytometry. The chain is built from TRBV7-2 and TRBJ1-2, with D possibly being TRBD1 (6 bases). The receptor was derived from a human donor with aplastic anemia. The sample comprised sorted CD4+, CD8+, or CD8+CD57+ T cells (not recorded which) from PBMCs. The CDR3 spells CASSRGGSYGYTF. In nucleotides, the CDR3 is TGTGCCAGCAGCCGCGGGGGCTCCTATGGCTACACCTTC.